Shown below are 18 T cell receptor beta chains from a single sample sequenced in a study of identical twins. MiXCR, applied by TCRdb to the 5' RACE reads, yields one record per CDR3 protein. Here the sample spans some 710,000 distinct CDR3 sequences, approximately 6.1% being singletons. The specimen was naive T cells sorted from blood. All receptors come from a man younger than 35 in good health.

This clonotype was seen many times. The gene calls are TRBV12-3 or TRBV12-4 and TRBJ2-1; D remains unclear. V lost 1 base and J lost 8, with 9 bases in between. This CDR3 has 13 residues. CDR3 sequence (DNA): TGTGCCAGCAGTTTAGGTCTAGTCCATGAGCAGTTCTTC. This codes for CASSLGLVHEQFF.

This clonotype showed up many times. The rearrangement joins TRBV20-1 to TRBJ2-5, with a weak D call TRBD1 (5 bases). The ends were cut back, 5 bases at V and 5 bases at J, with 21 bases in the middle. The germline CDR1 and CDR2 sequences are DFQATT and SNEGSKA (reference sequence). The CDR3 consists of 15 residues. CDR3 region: CSAAEQDPLGETQYF. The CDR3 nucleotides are TGCAGTGCTGCCGAACAGGACCCCTTAGGGGAGACCCAGTACTTC.

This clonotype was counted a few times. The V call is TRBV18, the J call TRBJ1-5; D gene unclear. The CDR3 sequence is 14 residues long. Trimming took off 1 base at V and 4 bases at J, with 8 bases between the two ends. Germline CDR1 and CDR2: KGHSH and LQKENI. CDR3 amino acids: CASSPLETNQPQHF. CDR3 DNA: TGTGCCAGCTCACCACTTGAGACGAATCAGCCCCAGCATTTT.

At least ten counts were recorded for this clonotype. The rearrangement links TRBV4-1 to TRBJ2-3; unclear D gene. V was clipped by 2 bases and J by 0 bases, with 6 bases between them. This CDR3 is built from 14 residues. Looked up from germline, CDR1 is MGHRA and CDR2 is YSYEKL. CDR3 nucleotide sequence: TGCGCCAGCAGCCAAAGATCCAGCACAGATACGCAGTATTTT. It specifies CASSQRSSTDTQYF.

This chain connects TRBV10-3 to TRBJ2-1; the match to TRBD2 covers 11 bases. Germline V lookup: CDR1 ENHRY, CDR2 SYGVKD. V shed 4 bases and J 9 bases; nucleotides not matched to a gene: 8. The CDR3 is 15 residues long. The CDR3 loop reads CAISAVSGRAVEQFF. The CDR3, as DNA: TGTGCCATCAGTGCCGTTAGCGGGAGGGCCGTTGAGCAGTTCTTC.

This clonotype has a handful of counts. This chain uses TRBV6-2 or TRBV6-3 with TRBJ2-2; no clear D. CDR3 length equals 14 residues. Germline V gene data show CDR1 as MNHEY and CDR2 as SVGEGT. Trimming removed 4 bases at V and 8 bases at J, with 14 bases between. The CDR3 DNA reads TGTGCCAGCAGTTTACCCCCAAGTGAGGGGGAGCTGTTTTTT. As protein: CASSLPPSEGELFF.

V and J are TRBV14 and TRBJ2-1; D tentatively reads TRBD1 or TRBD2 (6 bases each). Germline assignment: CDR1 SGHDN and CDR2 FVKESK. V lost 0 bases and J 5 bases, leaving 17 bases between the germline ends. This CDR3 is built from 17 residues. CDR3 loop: CASSQDRRAGVDNEQFF. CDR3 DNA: TGTGCCAGCAGCCAAGATCGGAGGGCAGGGGTTGACAATGAGCAGTTCTTC.

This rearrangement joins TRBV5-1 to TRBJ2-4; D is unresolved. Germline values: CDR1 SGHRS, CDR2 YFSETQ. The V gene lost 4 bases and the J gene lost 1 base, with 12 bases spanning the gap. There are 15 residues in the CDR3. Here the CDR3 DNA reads TGCGCCAGCAGCCCCGAAACAGATGCCAAAAACATTCAGTACTTC. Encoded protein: CASSPETDAKNIQYF.

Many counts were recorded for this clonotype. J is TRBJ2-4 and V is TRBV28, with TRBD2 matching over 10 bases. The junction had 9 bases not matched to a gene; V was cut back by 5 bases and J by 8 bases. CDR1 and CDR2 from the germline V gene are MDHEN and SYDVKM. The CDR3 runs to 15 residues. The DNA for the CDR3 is TGTGCCAGCAGTGGAACTAGCGGGGCCAGGTACATTCAGTACTTC. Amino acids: CASSGTSGARYIQYF.

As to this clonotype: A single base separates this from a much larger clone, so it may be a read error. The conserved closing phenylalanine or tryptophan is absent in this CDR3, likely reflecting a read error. The CDR3 spells CASTEPGQGETQYL. DNA for the CDR3: TGTGCCAGCACCGAACCGGGACAGGGGGAGACCCAGTACTTA. This rearrangement joins TRBV25-1 to TRBJ2-5, with 10 nucleotides matching TRBD1. Unmatched junction bases numbered 7, after V lost 7 bases and J lost 5 bases. Germline CDR1 and CDR2: MGHDK and SYGVNS. The CDR3 consists of 14 residues.

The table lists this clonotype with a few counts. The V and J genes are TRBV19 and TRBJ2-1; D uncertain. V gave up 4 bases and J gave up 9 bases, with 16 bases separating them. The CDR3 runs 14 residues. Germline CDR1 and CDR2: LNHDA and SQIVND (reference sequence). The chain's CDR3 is CASSTSPRGAEQFF. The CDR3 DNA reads TGTGCCAGTAGTACCTCCCCTCGCGGCGCTGAGCAGTTCTTC. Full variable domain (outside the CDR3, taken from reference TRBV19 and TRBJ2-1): DGGITQSPKYLFRKEGQNVTLSCEQNLNHDAMYWYRQDPGQGLRLIYYSQIVNDFQKGDIAEGYSVSREKKESFPLTVTSAQKNPTAFYLCASSTSPRGAEQFFGPGTRLTVL.

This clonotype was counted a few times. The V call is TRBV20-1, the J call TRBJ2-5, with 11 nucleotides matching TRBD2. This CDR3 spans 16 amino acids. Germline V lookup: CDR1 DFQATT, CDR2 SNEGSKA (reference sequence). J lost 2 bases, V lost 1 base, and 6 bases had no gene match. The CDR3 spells CSARVGTSGSQETQYF. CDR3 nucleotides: TGCAGTGCTAGAGTTGGGACTAGCGGATCACAAGAGACCCAGTACTTC.

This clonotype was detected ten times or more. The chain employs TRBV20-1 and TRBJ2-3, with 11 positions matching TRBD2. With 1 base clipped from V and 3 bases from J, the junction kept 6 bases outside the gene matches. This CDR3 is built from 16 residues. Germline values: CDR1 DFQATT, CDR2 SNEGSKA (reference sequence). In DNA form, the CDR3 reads TGCAGTGCTAGAGCGGAGGCTAGCGGGAGGACAGATACGCAGTATTTT. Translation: CSARAEASGRTDTQYF.

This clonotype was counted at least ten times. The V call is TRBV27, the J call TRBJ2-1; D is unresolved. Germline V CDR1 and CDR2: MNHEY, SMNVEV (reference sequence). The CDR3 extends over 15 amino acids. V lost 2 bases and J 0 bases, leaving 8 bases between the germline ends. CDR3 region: CASSLLGPSYNEQFF. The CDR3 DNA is TGTGCCAGCAGTTTACTAGGGCCCTCCTACAATGAGCAGTTCTTC.

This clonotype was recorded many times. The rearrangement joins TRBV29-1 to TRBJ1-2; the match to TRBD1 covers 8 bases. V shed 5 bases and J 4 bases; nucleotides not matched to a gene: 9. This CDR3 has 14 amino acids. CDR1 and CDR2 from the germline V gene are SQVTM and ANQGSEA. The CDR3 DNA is TGCAGCGTTAAGGACAGGGCGGGAGTCTATGGCTACACCTTC. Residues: CSVKDRAGVYGYTF. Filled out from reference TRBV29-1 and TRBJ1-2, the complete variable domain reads SAVISQKPSRDICQRGTSLTIQCQVDSQVTMMFWYRQQPGQSLTLIATANQGSEATYESGFVIDKFPISRPNLTFSTLTVSNMSPEDSSIYLCSVKDRAGVYGYTFGSGTRLTVV.

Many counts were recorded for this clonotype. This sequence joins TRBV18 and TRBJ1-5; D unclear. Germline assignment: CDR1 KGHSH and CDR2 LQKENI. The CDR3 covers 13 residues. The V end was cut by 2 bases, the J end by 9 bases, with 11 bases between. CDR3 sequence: CASSPAGFRPQHF. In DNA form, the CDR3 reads TGTGCCAGCTCACCAGCGGGTTTTAGGCCCCAGCATTTT.

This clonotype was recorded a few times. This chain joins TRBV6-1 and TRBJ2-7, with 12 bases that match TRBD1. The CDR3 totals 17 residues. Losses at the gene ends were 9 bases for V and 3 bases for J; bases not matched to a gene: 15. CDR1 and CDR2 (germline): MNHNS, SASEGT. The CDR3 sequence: CAREPRGTGGFGYEQYF. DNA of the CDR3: TGTGCCAGAGAACCCAGGGGGACAGGGGGCTTCGGCTACGAGCAGTACTTC.

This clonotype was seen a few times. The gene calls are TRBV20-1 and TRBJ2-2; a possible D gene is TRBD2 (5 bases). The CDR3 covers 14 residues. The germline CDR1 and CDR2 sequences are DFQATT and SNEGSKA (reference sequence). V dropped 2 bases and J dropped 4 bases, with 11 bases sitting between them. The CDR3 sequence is CSARIGGSTGELFF. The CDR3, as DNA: TGCAGTGCTAGAATTGGCGGGTCCACCGGGGAGCTGTTTTTT.